The source of this T cell receptor (beta chain) is a study of neurological immune-mediated disorders. V lost 5 bases, J lost 0 bases, and 2 bases lay in between. CDR1 is MDHEN, CDR2 SYDVKM, per germline. The CDR3 extends over 11 amino acids. The sample holds many counts of this clonotype. TCRdb re-analysed the 5' RACE reads in MiXCR, keeping a single row per CDR3 protein. The table includes more than 35,000 distinct CDR3 sequences, around a tenth detected once. The specimen sequenced was PBMCs. This rearrangement joins TRBV28 to TRBJ2-7; no firm D call. This TCR derives from a woman aged 25 to 45 with HTLV-1-associated myelopathy (HAM/TSP). The CDR3 protein is CASSTSYEQYF. CDR3 nucleotides: TGTGCCAGCAGTACCTCCTACGAGCAGTACTTC. The entire variable domain, with the rest obtained from reference TRBV28 and TRBJ2-7, is as follows: DVKVTQSSRYLVKRTGEKVFLECVQDMDHENMFWYRQDPGLGLRLIYFSYDVKMKEKGDIPEGYSVSREKKERFSLILESASTNQTSMYLCASSTSYEQYFGPGTRLTVT.